The source of this T cell receptor beta chain is a study of CD8+CD57+ T cells in acquired aplastic anemia. Study-level results: The same twenty-nine CD8+ CDR3 sequences occurred in patients and in controls.

Genomic DNA provided the template from which TCR beta VDJ and CDR3 profiles were obtained. TCRdb re-called the reads with MiXCR, one entry per CDR3 protein. The sample lists hundreds of thousands of distinct CDR3 sequences; about two thirds were seen once. The CDR3 is 15 amino acids. Germline V gene data show CDR1 as MNHEY and CDR2 as SVGAGI. The trim removed 6 bases at V and 4 bases at J, leaving 7 bases unmatched. The table lists this clonotype with many counts. Its antigen remains unidentified. The sample was sorted CD4+, CD8+, or CD8+CD57+ T cells (not recorded which) from PBMCs. The chain couples TRBV6-5 to TRBJ1-5; 9 bases line up with TRBD1. The receptor comes from a human donor in good health, serving as a control. CDR3 protein: CASRAGDRVNQPQHF. The CDR3 region has the DNA TGTGCCAGCAGGGCCGGGGACAGGGTAAATCAGCCCCAGCATTTT.